The clone carrying this T cell receptor (beta chain) appeared many times. This CDR3 comprises 13 residues. Germline V CDR1 and CDR2: SGHVS, FQNEAQ. Trimming removed 5 bases at V and 7 bases at J, with 14 bases between. Documented time point: sample taken at primary tumor resection. The sequenced material consisted of unsorted whole RNA from tumor, nontumor lung or frozen PBMC. This specimen comes from a study of spatial heterogeneity in lung cancer. The wider study: Detection consistently captured more beta-chain sequences than alpha-chain sequences. TCR and UMI combinations that were unique each appeared, on average, more than ten times in raw reads.

TCRdb recomputed calls from the 5' RACE reads with MiXCR, one row per CDR3 protein. The sample holds under 15,000 distinct CDR3 sequences, approximately 3.8% seen once. The TCR comes from a male donor with early-stage non-small cell lung cancer. The chain recombines TRBV7-8 with TRBJ1-2; D remains ambiguous. The material sequenced was PBMCs, taken at surgery. CDR3 protein: CASSVPPEVGYTF. Written as DNA, the CDR3 is TGTGCCAGCAGCGTCCCCCCGGAGGTTGGCTACACCTTC.